The present T cell receptor (beta chain) was sequenced within a study of blood T cell repertoires in COVID-19. Study context: Nucleic acid was either cDNA or gDNA, and it came from T cells, B-cell-depleted T cells, or PBMCs.

The ends lost 0 bases at V and 4 bases at J; junction bases unmatched: 4. This CDR3 has 15 residues. Germline-derived CDR1 and CDR2 are SGDLS and YYNGEE. The protocol was immunoSEQ multiplex PCR, while the TCRdb copy is restricted to in-frame clones and leaves out a portion. The repertoire has around 70,000 clones, around 87% of them found once; the top ten carry 25% to 35%. The chain joins TRBV9 to TRBJ1-5, with 7 bases aligning to TRBD1. The receptor's source is a woman older than 75 with active or convalescent COVID-19. Sequences were obtained from peripheral blood. Written as DNA, the CDR3 is TGTGCCAGCAGCGTAGGACAGGGAGGAAATCAGCCCCAGCATTTT. Residues: CASSVGQGGNQPQHF.